The entry below gives a single T cell receptor beta chain sequence along with its context. Its antigen is not identified. The PCR used 60 Vbeta and 13 Jbeta primers. TCRdb's copy holds only in-frame clones and misses some; the assay was immunoSEQ multiplex PCR. This table holds more than 200,000 clones, approximately 70% found once. The data were taken from a study of cytomegalovirus exposure and HLA in healthy donors. On the study more broadly: From 150 million to 200 million T cells, an earlier analysis saw 100 million to 140 million unique TCR beta sequences. Study-level points and caveats: Despite most TCR sequences being rare, some public TCRs occurred in many donors.

The sequencing sample was made of PBMCs. The clonotype comes from a man aged 35-49 years in good health and CMV-seropositive.

The chain's CDR3 is CASSPVAGGRQPQHF. CDR3 sequence (DNA): TGTGCCAGCAGCCCGGTGGCAGGGGGGAGACAGCCCCAGCATTTT. The chain uses TRBV16 and TRBJ1-5, with TRBD1 matching over 7 bases. V lost 4 bases to trimming and J lost 7 bases; unmatched junction nucleotides: 10. This CDR3 is 15 amino acids long. Germline V gene sequence: CDR1 KGHSY, CDR2 FQNENV.